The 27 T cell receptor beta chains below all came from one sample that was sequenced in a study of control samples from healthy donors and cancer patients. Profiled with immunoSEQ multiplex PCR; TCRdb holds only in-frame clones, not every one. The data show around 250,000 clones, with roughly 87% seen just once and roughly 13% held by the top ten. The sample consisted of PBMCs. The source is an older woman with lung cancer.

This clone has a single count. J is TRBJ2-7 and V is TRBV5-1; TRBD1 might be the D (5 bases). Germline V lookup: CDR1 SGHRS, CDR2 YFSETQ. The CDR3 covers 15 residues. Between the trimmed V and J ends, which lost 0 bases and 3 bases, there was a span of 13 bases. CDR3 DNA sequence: TGCGCCAGCAGCTTGGCCGGGCGACAGTTCTACGAGCAGTACTTC. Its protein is CASSLAGRQFYEQYF.

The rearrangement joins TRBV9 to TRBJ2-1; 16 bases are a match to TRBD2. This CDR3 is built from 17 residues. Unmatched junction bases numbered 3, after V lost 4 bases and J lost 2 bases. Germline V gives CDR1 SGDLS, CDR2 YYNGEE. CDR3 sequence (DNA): TGTGCCAGCAGCTATGGGACTAGCGGGAGGGCCTACAATGAGCAGTTCTTC. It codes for CASSYGTSGRAYNEQFF.

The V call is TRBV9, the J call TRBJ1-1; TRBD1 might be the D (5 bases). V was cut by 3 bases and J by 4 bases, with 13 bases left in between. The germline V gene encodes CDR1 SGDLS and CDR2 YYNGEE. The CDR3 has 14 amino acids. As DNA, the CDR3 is TGTGCCAGCAGCGCTCGGGGCTATACCACTGAAGCTTTCTTT. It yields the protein CASSARGYTTEAFF.

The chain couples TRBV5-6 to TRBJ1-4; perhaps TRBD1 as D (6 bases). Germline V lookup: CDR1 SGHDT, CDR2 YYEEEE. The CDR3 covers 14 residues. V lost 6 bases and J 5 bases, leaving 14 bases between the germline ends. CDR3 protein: CASTRGAGNEKLFF. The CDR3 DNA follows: TGTGCCAGCACCCGGGGGGCAGGGAATGAAAAACTGTTTTTT.

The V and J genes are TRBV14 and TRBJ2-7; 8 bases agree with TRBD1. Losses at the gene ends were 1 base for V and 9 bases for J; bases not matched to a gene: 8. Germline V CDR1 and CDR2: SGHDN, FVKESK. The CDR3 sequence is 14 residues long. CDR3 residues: CASSQGTGGSRQYF. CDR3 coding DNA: TGTGCCAGCAGCCAAGGCACAGGGGGTTCGAGGCAGTACTTC.

In DNA, the CDR3 is TGTGCCATTTCTCCGGGGCCGCCGATTTGGCAGTACTTC. This gives the protein CAISPGPPIWQYF. The rearrangement uses TRBV6-6 and TRBJ2-7; the D gene could be TRBD1 or TRBD2 (5 bases each). V lost 10 bases, J lost 9 bases, and 22 bases lay in between. Germline loops: CDR1 MNHNY, CDR2 SVGAGI (reference sequence). There are 13 residues in the CDR3.

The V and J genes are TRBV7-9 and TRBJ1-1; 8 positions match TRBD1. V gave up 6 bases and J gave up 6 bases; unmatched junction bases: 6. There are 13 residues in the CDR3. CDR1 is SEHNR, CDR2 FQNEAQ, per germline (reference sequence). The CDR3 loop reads CASRTAGGPEAFF. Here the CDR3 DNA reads TGTGCCAGCAGAACCGCAGGGGGCCCTGAAGCTTTCTTT.

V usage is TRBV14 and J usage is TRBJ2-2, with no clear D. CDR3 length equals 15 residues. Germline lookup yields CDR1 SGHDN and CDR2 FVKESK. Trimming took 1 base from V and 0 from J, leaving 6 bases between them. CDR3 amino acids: CASSQGTTNTGELFF. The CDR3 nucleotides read TGTGCCAGCAGCCAAGGGACGACGAACACCGGGGAGCTGTTTTTT.

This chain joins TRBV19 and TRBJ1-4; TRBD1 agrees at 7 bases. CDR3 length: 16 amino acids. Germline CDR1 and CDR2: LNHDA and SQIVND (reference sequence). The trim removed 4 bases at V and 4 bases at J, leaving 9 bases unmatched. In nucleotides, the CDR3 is TGTGCCAGTAGTAAGGGACAGCTCTCGGGTAATGAAAAACTGTTTTTT. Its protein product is CASSKGQLSGNEKLFF.

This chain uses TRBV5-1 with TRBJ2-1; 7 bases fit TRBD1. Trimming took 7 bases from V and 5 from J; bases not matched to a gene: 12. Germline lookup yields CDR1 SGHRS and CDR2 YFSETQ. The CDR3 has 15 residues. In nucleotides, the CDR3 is TGCGCCAGCTACTCCGGGGCAGGGGGAAACAATGAGCAGTTCTTC. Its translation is CASYSGAGGNNEQFF.

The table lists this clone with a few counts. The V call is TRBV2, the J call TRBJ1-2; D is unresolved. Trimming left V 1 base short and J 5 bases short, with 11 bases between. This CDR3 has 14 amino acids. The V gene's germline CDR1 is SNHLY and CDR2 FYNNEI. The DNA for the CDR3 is TGTGCCAGCAGTGAAGACGTCCGGCTATATGGCTACACCTTC. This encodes CASSEDVRLYGYTF.

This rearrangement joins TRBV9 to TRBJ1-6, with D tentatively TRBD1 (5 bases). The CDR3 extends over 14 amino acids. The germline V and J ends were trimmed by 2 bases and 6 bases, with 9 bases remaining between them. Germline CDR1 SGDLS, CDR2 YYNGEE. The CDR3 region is CASSVGTVNSPLHF. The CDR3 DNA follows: TGTGCCAGCAGCGTCGGGACTGTTAATTCACCCCTCCACTTT.

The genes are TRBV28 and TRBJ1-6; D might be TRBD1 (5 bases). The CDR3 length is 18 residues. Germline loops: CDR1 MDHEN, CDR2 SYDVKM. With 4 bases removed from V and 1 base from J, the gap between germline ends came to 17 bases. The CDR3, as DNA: TGTGCCAGCAGTTCCCCTGGAGGGGAGTCGTCCTATAATTCACCCCTCCACTTT. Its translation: CASSSPGGESSYNSPLHF.

The CDR3 is CASSFPTGGNEQFF. Written as DNA, the CDR3 is TGTGCCAGCAGCTTTCCTACAGGGGGCAATGAGCAGTTCTTC. The chain is built from TRBV11-2 and TRBJ2-1; TRBD1 matches at 8 bases. J lost 6 bases, V lost 3 bases, and 4 bases had no gene match. CDR3 length: 14 residues. Looked up from germline, CDR1 is SGHAT and CDR2 is FQNNGV.

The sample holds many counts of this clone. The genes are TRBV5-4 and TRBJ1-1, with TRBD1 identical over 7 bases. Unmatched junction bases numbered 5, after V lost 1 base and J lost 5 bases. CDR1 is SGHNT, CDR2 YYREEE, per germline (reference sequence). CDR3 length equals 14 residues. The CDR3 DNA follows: TGTGCCAGCAGCTTGAACAGGGGAGAAACTGAAGCTTTCTTT. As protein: CASSLNRGETEAFF. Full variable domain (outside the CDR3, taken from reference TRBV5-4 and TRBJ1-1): ETGVTQSPTHLIKTRGQQVTLRCSSQSGHNTVSWYQQALGQGPQFIFQYYREEENGRGNFPPRFSGLQFPNYSSELNVNALELDDSALYLCASSLNRGETEAFFGQGTRLTVV.

The CDR3 region is CASSFPGTSVNTGELFF. CDR3 sequence (DNA): TGTGCCAGCAGTTTTCCGGGGACTAGCGTGAACACCGGGGAGCTGTTTTTT. The rearrangement joins TRBV28 to TRBJ2-2; 10 positions agree with TRBD2. This CDR3 spans 17 amino acids. Trimming removed 3 bases from V and 1 base from J; junction bases left unmatched: 5. Germline-derived CDR1 and CDR2 are MDHEN and SYDVKM.

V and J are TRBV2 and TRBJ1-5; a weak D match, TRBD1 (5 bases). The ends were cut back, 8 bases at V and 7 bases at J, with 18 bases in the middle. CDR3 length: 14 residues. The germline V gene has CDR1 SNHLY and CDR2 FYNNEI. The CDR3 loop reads CASGYRDPVQPQHF. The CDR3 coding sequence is TGTGCCAGCGGGTACCGGGACCCCGTCCAGCCCCAGCATTTT.

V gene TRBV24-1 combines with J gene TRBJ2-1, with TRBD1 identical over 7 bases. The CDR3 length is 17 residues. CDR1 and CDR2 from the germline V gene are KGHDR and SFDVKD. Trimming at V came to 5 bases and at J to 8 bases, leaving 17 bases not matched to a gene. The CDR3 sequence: CATSAPPGTRGGDEQFF. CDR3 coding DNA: TGTGCCACCAGTGCCCCACCAGGGACCCGAGGGGGCGATGAGCAGTTCTTC.

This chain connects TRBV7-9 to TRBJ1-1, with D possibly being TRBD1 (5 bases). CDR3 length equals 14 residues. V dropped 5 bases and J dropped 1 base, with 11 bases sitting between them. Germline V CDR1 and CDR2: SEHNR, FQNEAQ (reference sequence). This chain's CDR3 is CASSLREGNTEAFF. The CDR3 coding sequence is TGTGCCAGCAGCCTCAGGGAAGGGAACACTGAAGCTTTCTTT.

As DNA, the CDR3 is TGTGCCAGCAGCCACGGGGGGCAGGGGATCAATCAGCCCCAGCATTTT. It is translated as CASSHGGQGINQPQHF. V is TRBV13 and J is TRBJ1-5; D is possibly TRBD1 (6 bases). CDR1 is PRHDT, CDR2 FYEKMQ, per germline (reference sequence). This CDR3 has 16 residues. Trimming cost V 5 bases and J 3 bases, with 17 bases left between them.

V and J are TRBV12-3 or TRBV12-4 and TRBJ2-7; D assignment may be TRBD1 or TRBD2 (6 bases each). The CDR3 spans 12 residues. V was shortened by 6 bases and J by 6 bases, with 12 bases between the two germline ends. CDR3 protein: CASRPSGAEQYF. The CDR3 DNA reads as TGTGCCAGCAGACCCTCGGGGGCCGAGCAGTACTTC.

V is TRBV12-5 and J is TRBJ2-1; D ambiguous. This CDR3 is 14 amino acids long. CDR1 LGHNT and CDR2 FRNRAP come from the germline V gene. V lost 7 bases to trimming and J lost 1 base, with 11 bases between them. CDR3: CASAPTGSYNEQFF. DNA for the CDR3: TGTGCTAGTGCCCCGACGGGTTCCTACAATGAGCAGTTCTTC. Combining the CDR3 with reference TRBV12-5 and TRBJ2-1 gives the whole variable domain DARVTQTPRHKVTEMGQEVTMRCQPILGHNTVFWYRQTMMQGLELLAYFRNRAPLDDSGMPKDRFSAEMPDATLATLKIQPSEPRDSAVYFCASAPTGSYNEQFFGPGTRLTVL.

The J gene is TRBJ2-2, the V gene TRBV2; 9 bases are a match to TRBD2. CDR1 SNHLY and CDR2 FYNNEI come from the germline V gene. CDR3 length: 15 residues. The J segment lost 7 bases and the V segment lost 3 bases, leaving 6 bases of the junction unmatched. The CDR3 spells CASSEVAGDSGELFF. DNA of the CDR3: TGTGCCAGCAGTGAGGTAGCGGGAGACAGCGGGGAGCTGTTTTTT.

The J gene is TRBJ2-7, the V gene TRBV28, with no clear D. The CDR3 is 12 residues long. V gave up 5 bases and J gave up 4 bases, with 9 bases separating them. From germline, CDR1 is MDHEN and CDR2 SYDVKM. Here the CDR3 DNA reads TGTGCCAGCAGTCCCCTTGATTACGAGCAGTACTTC. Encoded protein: CASSPLDYEQYF. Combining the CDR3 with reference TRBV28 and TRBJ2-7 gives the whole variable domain DVKVTQSSRYLVKRTGEKVFLECVQDMDHENMFWYRQDPGLGLRLIYFSYDVKMKEKGDIPEGYSVSREKKERFSLILESASTNQTSMYLCASSPLDYEQYFGPGTRLTVT.

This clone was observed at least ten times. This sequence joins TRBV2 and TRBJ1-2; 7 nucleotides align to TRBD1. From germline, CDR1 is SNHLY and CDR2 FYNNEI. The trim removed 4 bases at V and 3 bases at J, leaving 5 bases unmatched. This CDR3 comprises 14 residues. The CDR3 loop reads CASSGRDSHYGYTF. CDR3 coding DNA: TGTGCCAGCAGTGGTCGGGACAGCCACTATGGCTACACCTTC.

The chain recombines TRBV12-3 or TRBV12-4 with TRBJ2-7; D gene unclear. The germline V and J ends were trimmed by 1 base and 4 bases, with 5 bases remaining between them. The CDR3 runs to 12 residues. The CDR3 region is CASSLGRYEQYF. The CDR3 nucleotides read TGTGCCAGCAGTTTAGGTCGGTACGAGCAGTACTTC.

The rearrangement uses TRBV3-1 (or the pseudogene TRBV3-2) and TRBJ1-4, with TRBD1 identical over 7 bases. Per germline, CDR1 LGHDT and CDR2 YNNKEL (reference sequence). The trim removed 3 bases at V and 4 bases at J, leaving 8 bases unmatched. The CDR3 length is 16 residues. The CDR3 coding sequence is TGTGCCAGCAGCCAGGCCCGGGACAGCTATAATGAAAAACTGTTTTTT. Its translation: CASSQARDSYNEKLFF.